These T cell receptor beta chains were read from a single sample in a study of cytomegalovirus exposure and HLA in healthy donors. Sequenced by immunoSEQ multiplex PCR; TCRdb stores in-frame clones only, minus some. The table for this sample gives approximately 150,000 clones. Sequences were obtained from PBMCs. All receptors derive from a middle-aged woman in good health and CMV-seronegative. CDR3s include the opening cysteine and the closing phenylalanine or tryptophan. D genes are given only for firm matches.

V gene: TRBV7-9; J gene: TRBJ2-7; D gene: TRBD1; CDR3 length: 16; CDR3 DNA: TGTGCCAGCAGATCTAACCTACAGGGGTCCTCCTACGAGCAGTACTTC; CDR3 protein: CASRSNLQGSSYEQYF
V gene: TRBV5-1; J gene: TRBJ2-5; D gene: TRBD1; CDR3 length: 15; CDR3 DNA: TGCGCCAGCAGCCCGGAATCGACAGGGCGAGAGACCCAGTACTTC; CDR3 protein: CASSPESTGRETQYF
V gene: TRBV7-3; J gene: TRBJ2-2; D gene: TRBD1; CDR3 length: 14; CDR3 DNA: TGTGCCAGCAGCTTTTCAGGGGGCACCGGGGAGCTGTTTTTT; CDR3 protein: CASSFSGGTGELFF
V gene: TRBV7-2; J gene: TRBJ1-6; D gene: NA; CDR3 length: 16; CDR3 DNA: TGTGCCAGCAGCTTAGGAGCTAGCTCCTATAATTCACCCCTCCACTTT; CDR3 protein: CASSLGASSYNSPLHF
V gene: TRBV9; J gene: TRBJ2-3; D gene: TRBD1; CDR3 length: 17; CDR3 DNA: TGTGCCAGCAGCTCAACTAAAGGACAGGGGATCTTTGATACGCAGTATTTT; CDR3 protein: CASSSTKGQGIFDTQYF
V gene: TRBV7-2; J gene: TRBJ2-2; D gene: NA; CDR3 length: 15; CDR3 DNA: TGTGCCAGCAGCCGAATACCTCGGGGCACCGGGGAGCTGTTTTTT; CDR3 protein: CASSRIPRGTGELFF
V gene: TRBV7-8; J gene: TRBJ1-1; D gene: NA; CDR3 length: 14; CDR3 DNA: TGTGCCAGCAGCTTTAGCGGCCGGAACACTGAAGCTTTCTTT; CDR3 protein: CASSFSGRNTEAFF
V gene: TRBV28; J gene: TRBJ1-2; D gene: NA; CDR3 length: 12; CDR3 DNA: TGTGCCAGCAGTCCTGACAGGATCGGCTACACCTTC; CDR3 protein: CASSPDRIGYTF
V gene: TRBV4-1; J gene: TRBJ2-1; D gene: TRBD2; CDR3 length: 20; CDR3 DNA: TGCGCCAGCAGCCGCCGGGGACTAGCGGGGGAAACTACCTCCTACAATGAGCAGTTCTTC; CDR3 protein: CASSRRGLAGETTSYNEQFF
V gene: TRBV28; J gene: TRBJ1-4; D gene: TRBD1; CDR3 length: 16; CDR3 DNA: TGTGCCAGCAGTTCTGTAGGGGGCCTGGTTAATGAAAAACTGTTTTTT; CDR3 protein: CASSSVGGLVNEKLFF
V gene: TRBV10-3; J gene: TRBJ1-1; D gene: NA; CDR3 length: 14; CDR3 DNA: TGTGCCATCAGGGGGAGGGAAGATGACACTGAAGCTTTCTTT; CDR3 protein: CAIRGREDDTEAFF
V gene: TRBV7-9; J gene: TRBJ2-1; D gene: TRBD1; CDR3 length: 12; CDR3 DNA: TGTGCCAGCAGTCTAGACAGGGCGGTCCAGTTCTTC; CDR3 protein: CASSLDRAVQFF
V gene: TRBV27; J gene: TRBJ1-1; D gene: TRBD1; CDR3 length: 13; CDR3 DNA: TGTGCCAGCAGTCCCGGACAGGGCACCTTAGCTTTCTTT; CDR3 protein: CASSPGQGTLAFF
V gene: TRBV5-1; J gene: TRBJ1-4; D gene: TRBD1; CDR3 length: 15; CDR3 DNA: TGCGCCAATCCGGGACAGAGTTCAACTAATGAAAAACTGTTTTTT; CDR3 protein: CANPGQSSTNEKLFF
V gene: TRBV28; J gene: TRBJ1-5; D gene: TRBD1; CDR3 length: 15; CDR3 DNA: TGTGCCAGCAGTTCCCCGACAGGGGGGAATCAGCCCCAGCATTTT; CDR3 protein: CASSSPTGGNQPQHF
V gene: TRBV6-5; J gene: TRBJ1-5; D gene: NA; CDR3 length: 13; CDR3 DNA: TGTGCCAGCAGAGGACAAAGCAATCAGCCCCAGCATTTT; CDR3 protein: CASRGQSNQPQHF
V gene: TRBV15; J gene: TRBJ2-2; D gene: NA; CDR3 length: 13; CDR3 DNA: TGTGCCACCAGCAGCGCCACGAGGGGGGAGCTGTTTTTT; CDR3 protein: CATSSATRGELFF
V gene: TRBV27; J gene: TRBJ2-1; D gene: NA; CDR3 length: 16; CDR3 DNA: TGTGCCAGCTTCAAGGGGAGCAGGGGAGCCTACAATGAGCAGTTCTTC; CDR3 protein: CASFKGSRGAYNEQFF
V gene: TRBV28; J gene: TRBJ1-2; D gene: NA; CDR3 length: 11; CDR3 DNA: TGTGCCAGCTTCTGGCTCTATGGCTACACCTTC; CDR3 protein: CASFWLYGYTF
V gene: TRBV19; J gene: TRBJ1-3; D gene: NA; CDR3 length: 15; CDR3 DNA: TGTGCCAGTAGTGACCCCGGGGGGTCTGGAAACACCATATATTTT; CDR3 protein: CASSDPGGSGNTIYF
V gene: TRBV28; J gene: TRBJ1-5; D gene: TRBD1; CDR3 length: 15; CDR3 DNA: TGTGCCAGCAGTTTGGGTGACAGGGTGAATCAGCCCCAGCATTTT; CDR3 protein: CASSLGDRVNQPQHF
V gene: TRBV6-1; J gene: TRBJ1-3; D gene: TRBD1; CDR3 length: 14; CDR3 DNA: TGTGCCAGCAGTGACACAGGGGGCAGGAACACCATATATTTT; CDR3 protein: CASSDTGGRNTIYF
V gene: TRBV7-9; J gene: TRBJ2-7; D gene: TRBD2; CDR3 length: 15; CDR3 DNA: TGTGCCAGCCGGGGGACGGGGGGGCCCTCCCACGAGCAGTACTTC; CDR3 protein: CASRGTGGPSHEQYF
V gene: TRBV11-2; J gene: TRBJ2-4; D gene: NA; CDR3 length: 16; CDR3 DNA: TGTGCCAGCAGCTCATGGGGCCAGGGGGCCAAAAACATTCAGTACTTC; CDR3 protein: CASSSWGQGAKNIQYF
V gene: TRBV28; J gene: TRBJ1-2; D gene: TRBD1; CDR3 length: 14; CDR3 DNA: TGTGCCAGCAGTTTGACAGGGGCTGGCTATGGCTACACCTTC; CDR3 protein: CASSLTGAGYGYTF
V gene: TRBV7-2; J gene: TRBJ1-5; D gene: NA; CDR3 length: 14; CDR3 DNA: TGTGCCAGCAGCTTGGACAGCTCCAATCAGCCCCAGCATTTT; CDR3 protein: CASSLDSSNQPQHF
V gene: TRBV5-4; J gene: TRBJ1-1; D gene: NA; CDR3 length: 14; CDR3 DNA: TGTGCCAGCAGCTTGGTCGCAGGGGCTACTGAAGCTTTCTTT; CDR3 protein: CASSLVAGATEAFF
V gene: TRBV10-2; J gene: TRBJ1-2; D gene: NA; CDR3 length: 16; CDR3 DNA: TGCGCCAGCAGTGAATGGGGCGTACAGGGAGTGGAGGGCTACACCTTC; CDR3 protein: CASSEWGVQGVEGYTF
V gene: TRBV7-2; J gene: TRBJ2-3; D gene: NA; CDR3 length: 15; CDR3 DNA: TGTGCCAGCAGCTTAGGACAGGGGAGGGCAGATACGCAGTATTTT; CDR3 protein: CASSLGQGRADTQYF
V gene: TRBV28; J gene: TRBJ1-4; D gene: NA; CDR3 length: 12; CDR3 DNA: TGTGCCAGCAGTTTAATGAGATTGAAACTGTTTTTT; CDR3 protein: CASSLMRLKLFF
V gene: TRBV7-3; J gene: TRBJ2-1; D gene: TRBD2; CDR3 length: 18; CDR3 DNA: TGTGCCAGCAGCTTAATCAAACTAGCGGGGGGAGCCTACAATGAGCAGTTCTTC; CDR3 protein: CASSLIKLAGGAYNEQFF
V gene: TRBV19; J gene: TRBJ1-2; D gene: NA; CDR3 length: 14; CDR3 DNA: TGTGCCAGTAGTCCCTCGGGGGGTTACTATGGCTACACCTTC; CDR3 protein: CASSPSGGYYGYTF
V gene: TRBV6-1; J gene: TRBJ2-7; D gene: NA; CDR3 length: 14; CDR3 DNA: TGTGCCAGCAGTGAACAGGGGAGAGCCTACGAGCAGTACTTC; CDR3 protein: CASSEQGRAYEQYF
V gene: TRBV7-6; J gene: TRBJ2-1; D gene: TRBD2; CDR3 length: 15; CDR3 DNA: TGTGCCAGCAGCCAGCGGGGCGGGGGTGGCAATGAGCAGTTCTTC; CDR3 protein: CASSQRGGGGNEQFF
V gene: TRBV18; J gene: TRBJ1-2; D gene: TRBD1; CDR3 length: 16; CDR3 DNA: TGTGCCAGCTCTTCCCTGCGGGGACAGGGTGAATATGGCTACACCTTC; CDR3 protein: CASSSLRGQGEYGYTF
V gene: TRBV6-1; J gene: TRBJ1-4; D gene: NA; CDR3 length: 15; CDR3 DNA: TGTGCCAGCAGGGTAGGGGGGGCTTCTAATGAAAAACTGTTTTTT; CDR3 protein: CASRVGGASNEKLFF
V gene: TRBV6-5; J gene: TRBJ1-5; D gene: NA; CDR3 length: 14; CDR3 DNA: TGTGCCAGCAGGACGGACAGCAGCAAAGGGCCCCAGCATTTT; CDR3 protein: CASRTDSSKGPQHF
V gene: TRBV5-1; J gene: TRBJ1-1; D gene: TRBD1; CDR3 length: 16; CDR3 DNA: TGCGCCAGCAGCTTGGTAGGTGGGACAGTTAACACTGAAGCTTTCTTT; CDR3 protein: CASSLVGGTVNTEAFF
V gene: TRBV19; J gene: TRBJ1-4; D gene: NA; CDR3 length: 12; CDR3 DNA: TGTGCCAGTAGTCCCGACGGGGAAAAACTGTTTTTT; CDR3 protein: CASSPDGEKLFF
V gene: TRBV7-2; J gene: TRBJ2-5; D gene: TRBD2; CDR3 length: 13; CDR3 DNA: TGTGCCTCAGGGCGGGGGGGCACGGAGACCCAGTACTTC; CDR3 protein: CASGRGGTETQYF
V gene: TRBV4-3; J gene: TRBJ2-6; D gene: NA; CDR3 length: 16; CDR3 DNA: TGCGCCAGCAGCCAAGCTGGAGACTCTGGGGCCAACGTCCTGACTTTC; CDR3 protein: CASSQAGDSGANVLTF
V gene: TRBV4-1; J gene: TRBJ2-5; D gene: TRBD2; CDR3 length: 15; CDR3 DNA: TGCGCCAGCAGCCTTCTAGCGGGGGCCCAAGAGACCCAGTACTTC; CDR3 protein: CASSLLAGAQETQYF
V gene: TRBV28; J gene: TRBJ1-5; D gene: TRBD1; CDR3 length: 15; CDR3 DNA: TGTGCCAGCAGTTGGACAGGGGGAAGGGATCAGCCCCAGCATTTT; CDR3 protein: CASSWTGGRDQPQHF
V gene: TRBV28; J gene: TRBJ1-1; D gene: NA; CDR3 length: 15; CDR3 DNA: TGTGCCAGCAGCTTATGGAGGGGGGGGATCCCTGAAGCTTTCTTT; CDR3 protein: CASSLWRGGIPEAFF
V gene: TRBV5-1; J gene: TRBJ2-3; D gene: NA; CDR3 length: 15; CDR3 DNA: TGCGCCAGCAGCTTGTCGAGGGGGGGTGCAGATACGCAGTATTTT; CDR3 protein: CASSLSRGGADTQYF
V gene: TRBV9; J gene: TRBJ1-2; D gene: TRBD1; CDR3 length: 15; CDR3 DNA: TGTGCCAGCAGCGGCAGGGGGCGAGTGGGTTATGGCTACACCTTC; CDR3 protein: CASSGRGRVGYGYTF
V gene: TRBV19; J gene: TRBJ2-4; D gene: TRBD1; CDR3 length: 20; CDR3 DNA: TGTGCCAGTAGTATCACCCCGACAGGGGGCGCGGGGGTCGCCAAAAACATTCAGTACTTC; CDR3 protein: CASSITPTGGAGVAKNIQYF
V gene: TRBV14; J gene: TRBJ2-2; D gene: NA; CDR3 length: 14; CDR3 DNA: TGTGCCAGCAGCCGAGCCAGGAAGACCGGGGAGCTGTTTTTT; CDR3 protein: CASSRARKTGELFF
V gene: TRBV4-3; J gene: TRBJ2-2; D gene: TRBD2; CDR3 length: 18; CDR3 DNA: TGCGCCAGCAGCCAAGATTCTACTAGCGGGGGGTACACCGGGGAGCTGTTTTTT; CDR3 protein: CASSQDSTSGGYTGELFF
V gene: TRBV14; J gene: TRBJ1-2; D gene: NA; CDR3 length: 14; CDR3 DNA: TGTGCCAGCAGCCAATCCCCAGGGCTCGGCGGCTACACCTTC; CDR3 protein: CASSQSPGLGGYTF